The clone carrying this T cell receptor (beta chain) appeared many times. Its matching antigen is unknown. This entry belongs to a study of early T cells in non-severe SARS-CoV-2 infection. As for the study in general: Unpaired chains resulted from sequencing bulk RNA of unsorted whole blood.

TCRdb passed the 5' RACE reads through MiXCR, listing each CDR3 protein once. This table has under 85,000 distinct CDR3 sequences, roughly a tenth appearing once. The CDR3 totals 16 residues. Deletions cut 3 bases from V and 0 bases from J, with 12 bases between. Per the germline V gene, CDR1 is WSHSY and CDR2 is SAAADI. Findings and caveats of the study: Matching against VDJdb likely underestimated virus-specific expansions, favoring anti-spike CD8.

The origin of this receptor is an adult who was a healthcare worker with PCR-confirmed SARS-CoV-2 infection or an uninfected control (not recorded which). Sample: whole blood. The chain recombines TRBV10-2 with TRBJ1-3, with D unresolved. CDR3 sequence: CASSENLPRSGNTIYF. CDR3 nucleotide sequence: TGCGCCAGCAGTGAAAATCTCCCACGCTCTGGAAACACCATATATTTT.